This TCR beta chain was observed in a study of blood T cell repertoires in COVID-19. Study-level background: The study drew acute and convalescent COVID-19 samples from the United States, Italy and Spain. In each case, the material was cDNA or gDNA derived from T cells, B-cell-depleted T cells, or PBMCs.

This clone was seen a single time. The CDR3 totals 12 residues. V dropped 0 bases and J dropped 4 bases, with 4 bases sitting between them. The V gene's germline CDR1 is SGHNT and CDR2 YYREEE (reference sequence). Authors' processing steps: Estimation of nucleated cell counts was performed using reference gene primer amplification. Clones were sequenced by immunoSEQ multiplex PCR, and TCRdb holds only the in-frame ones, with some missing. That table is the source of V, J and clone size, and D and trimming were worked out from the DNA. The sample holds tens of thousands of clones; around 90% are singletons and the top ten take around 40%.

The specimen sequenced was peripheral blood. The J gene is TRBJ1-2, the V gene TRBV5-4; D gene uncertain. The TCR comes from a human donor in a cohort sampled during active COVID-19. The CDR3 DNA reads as TGTGCCAGCAGCTTGGACACCTATGGCTACACCTTC. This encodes CASSLDTYGYTF.